This entry lists 17 T cell receptor beta chains sequenced from one sample in a study of cytomegalovirus exposure and HLA in healthy donors. PCR was performed using 60 Vbeta and 13 Jbeta primers. TCRdb's table, derived via immunoSEQ multiplex PCR, lists solely in-frame clones and lacks some. The sample contains 150,000 to 200,000 clones, approximately 80% of which appear only once. The sample was PBMCs. The receptors stem from a male donor in good health and CMV-seronegative.

The table lists this clone with a count of one. The chain joins TRBV28 to TRBJ1-4; possibly TRBD1 for D (6 bases). Germline loops: CDR1 MDHEN, CDR2 SYDVKM. This CDR3 is 14 amino acids long. Trimming pared 4 bases from V and 5 bases from J, leaving 11 bases between. The CDR3 region has the DNA TGTGCCAGCAGTTCCGGTCAGGGGAATGAAAAACTGTTTTTT. Protein product: CASSSGQGNEKLFF.

The chain recombines TRBV7-2 with TRBJ2-1; D might be TRBD1 (6 bases). Germline CDR1 and CDR2: SGHTA and FQGNSA. The CDR3 extends over 14 amino acids. Trimming took 5 bases from V and 8 from J, leaving 16 bases between them. CDR3 region: CASSPSLYRDEQFF. In nucleotides, the CDR3 is TGTGCCAGCAGCCCCTCACTTTACAGGGATGAGCAGTTCTTC.

J is TRBJ2-5 and V is TRBV2, with 8 bases matching TRBD1. V lost 4 bases and J lost 1; bases outside the gene matches: 8. The CDR3 is 16 residues long. CDR1 SNHLY and CDR2 FYNNEI come from the germline V gene. CDR3 bases: TGTGCCAGCAGTGGCGACTGGCAGGGGGCCCAAGAGACCCAGTACTTC. Residues: CASSGDWQGAQETQYF.

There are a few counts of this clone. The chain joins TRBV29-1 to TRBJ2-5, with a tentative D call TRBD2 (5 bases). CDR1 and CDR2 (germline): SQVTM, ANQGSEA. Trimming shortened V by 4 bases and J by 2 bases, and 11 bases separated the two germline ends. CDR3 size: 13 residues. Here the CDR3 reads CSVGRGLQETQYF. The CDR3 nucleotides read TGCAGCGTTGGCCGGGGTCTGCAAGAGACCCAGTACTTC.

There are a few counts of this clone. V is TRBV6-1 and J is TRBJ1-4, with 7 positions matching TRBD1. Germline CDR1 reads MNHNS; CDR2 reads SASEGT. The junction had 8 bases not matched to a gene; V was cut back by 6 bases and J by 4 bases. The CDR3 spans 15 residues. The CDR3, as DNA: TGTGCCAGCAGCGGACAGGAGCGTATTAATGAAAAACTGTTTTTT. Amino acid sequence: CASSGQERINEKLFF.

The rearrangement joins TRBV19 to TRBJ1-1; D unresolved. CDR1 and CDR2 from the germline V gene are LNHDA and SQIVND (reference sequence). The CDR3 is made up of 13 amino acids. V was cut by 3 bases and J by 4 bases, with 9 bases left in between. The CDR3 DNA is TGTGCCAGTAGTATTAATTCAGGCACTGAAGCTTTCTTT. It specifies CASSINSGTEAFF.

The CDR3 coding sequence is TGCGCCAGCAGCACTGACCGGGGGGGGGCAACTAATGAAAAACTGTTTTTT. It encodes CASSTDRGGATNEKLFF. The chain couples TRBV5-1 to TRBJ1-4, with D maybe TRBD1 (5 bases). The V end was cut by 4 bases, the J end by 0 bases, with 16 bases between. Per germline, CDR1 SGHRS and CDR2 YFSETQ. The CDR3 length is 17 residues.

Only a few counts were recorded for this clone. The rearrangement uses TRBV5-1 and TRBJ1-2; 7 bases map to TRBD1. The V and J ends lost 8 bases and 2 bases, in that order; junction bases with no gene match: 3. The CDR3 contains 12 residues. Germline loops: CDR1 SGHRS, CDR2 YFSETQ. CDR3 sequence reads: CASSTGNYGYTF. CDR3 DNA: TGCGCCAGTTCGACAGGGAACTATGGCTACACCTTC. The entire variable domain, with the rest obtained from reference TRBV5-1 and TRBJ1-2, is as follows: KAGVTQTPRYLIKTRGQQVTLSCSPISGHRSVSWYQQTPGQGLQFLFEYFSETQRNKGNFPGRFSGRQFSNSRSEMNVSTLELGDSALYLCASSTGNYGYTFGSGTRLTVV.

This clone was seen only a few times. The V gene is TRBV27, the J gene TRBJ2-2, with TRBD2 identical over 13 bases. With V trimmed by 3 bases and J by 5 bases, 6 bases remained unmatched. CDR1 and CDR2 (germline): MNHEY, SMNVEV (reference sequence). The CDR3 length is 17 residues. CDR3: CASSFQLAGGPTGELFF. For the CDR3, the DNA is TGTGCCAGCAGTTTCCAACTAGCGGGGGGGCCTACCGGGGAGCTGTTTTTT.

This clone has only a few counts. The chain is built from TRBV13 and TRBJ2-2, with 10 bases aligning to TRBD2. The junction had 9 bases not matched to a gene; V was cut back by 5 bases and J by 6 bases. The length of the CDR3 is 16 residues. Per germline, CDR1 PRHDT and CDR2 FYEKMQ (reference sequence). DNA of the CDR3: TGTGCCAGCAGCCCTCCTAGCGGGAGAGTTCCCGGGGAGCTGTTTTTT. The encoded protein is CASSPPSGRVPGELFF.

CDR3 protein: CASRFTSGDTGELFF. The DNA of the CDR3 is TGTGCCAGCAGGTTTACTAGCGGGGATACCGGGGAGCTGTTTTTT. The chain couples TRBV7-9 to TRBJ2-2; 10 bases match TRBD2. Looked up from germline, CDR1 is SEHNR and CDR2 is FQNEAQ (reference sequence). The CDR3 runs 15 residues. The V and J ends lost 6 bases and 5 bases, in that order; junction bases with no gene match: 6.

The chain joins TRBV5-1 to TRBJ2-6; possible D gene TRBD1, 5 bases. V dropped 2 bases and J dropped 4 bases, with 13 bases sitting between them. Germline V gives CDR1 SGHRS, CDR2 YFSETQ. The CDR3 is 16 residues long. CDR3 nucleotide sequence: TGCGCCAGCAGCTTTGGTAGGGGCTCCGGGGCCAACGTCCTGACTTTC. Protein product: CASSFGRGSGANVLTF.

The V gene is TRBV6-1, the J gene TRBJ2-1, with 11 bases matching TRBD2. CDR3 length: 17 amino acids. V lost 0 bases to trimming and J lost 3 bases; unmatched junction nucleotides: 4. CDR1 and CDR2 (germline): MNHNS, SASEGT. The CDR3 region is CASSEALLAGVYNEQFF. CDR3 sequence (DNA): TGTGCCAGCAGTGAAGCGCTACTAGCGGGGGTCTACAATGAGCAGTTCTTC.

The chain is built from TRBV7-9 and TRBJ1-1; perhaps TRBD1 as D (5 bases). Trimming removed 1 base at V and 0 bases at J, with 15 bases between. The CDR3 totals 17 residues. CDR1 is SEHNR, CDR2 FQNEAQ, per germline (reference sequence). The CDR3 region has the DNA TGTGCCAGCAGCTTAGTGCCCCTGGGACTCATGAACACTGAAGCTTTCTTT. Translated: CASSLVPLGLMNTEAFF.

The V gene is TRBV5-8, the J gene TRBJ2-6; D perhaps matches TRBD1 (6 bases). Germline assignment: CDR1 SGHTS and CDR2 YDEGEE. CDR3 length equals 15 residues. Trimming left V 5 bases short and J 0 bases short, with 9 bases between. The CDR3 coding sequence is TGTGCCAGCAGACTACAGGGCTCTGGGGCCAACGTCCTGACTTTC. Protein product: CASRLQGSGANVLTF.

The chain is built from TRBV10-3 and TRBJ2-1; possibly TRBD1 for D (6 bases). V was pared by 6 bases and J by 7 bases, with 10 bases between. Germline V gene sequence: CDR1 ENHRY, CDR2 SYGVKD. This CDR3 spans 12 amino acids. The CDR3 DNA sequence: TGTGCCATCAGAGAAACAGGGAATGAGCAGTTCTTC. Amino acid sequence: CAIRETGNEQFF.

V usage is TRBV9 and J usage is TRBJ2-7; the D gene is possibly TRBD2 (5 bases). CDR3 length: 14 residues. Trimming took off 4 bases at V and 5 bases at J, with 16 bases between the two ends. CDR1 and CDR2 from the germline V gene are SGDLS and YYNGEE. The CDR3: CASSTGSESHEQYF. In nucleotides, the CDR3 is TGTGCCAGCAGCACCGGTAGCGAGTCCCACGAGCAGTACTTC. Full variable domain (rest looked up from reference TRBV9 and TRBJ2-7): DSGVTQTPKHLITATGQRVTLRCSPRSGDLSVYWYQQSLDQGLQFLIQYYNGEERAKGNILERFSAQQFPDLHSELNLSSLELGDSALYFCASSTGSESHEQYFGPGTRLTVT.